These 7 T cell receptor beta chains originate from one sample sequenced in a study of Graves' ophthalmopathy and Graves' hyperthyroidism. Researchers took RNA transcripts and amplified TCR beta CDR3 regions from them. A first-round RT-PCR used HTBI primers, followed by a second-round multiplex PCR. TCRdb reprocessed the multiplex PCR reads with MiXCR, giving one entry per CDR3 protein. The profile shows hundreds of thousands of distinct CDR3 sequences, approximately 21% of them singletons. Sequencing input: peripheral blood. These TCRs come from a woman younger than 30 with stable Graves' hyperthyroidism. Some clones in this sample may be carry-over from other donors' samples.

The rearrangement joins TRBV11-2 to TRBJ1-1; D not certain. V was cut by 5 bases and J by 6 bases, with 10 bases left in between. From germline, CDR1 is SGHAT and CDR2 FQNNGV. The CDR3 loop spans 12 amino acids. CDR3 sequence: CASSLARPEAFF. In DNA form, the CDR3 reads TGTGCCAGCAGCCTTGCGAGGCCTGAAGCTTTCTTT.

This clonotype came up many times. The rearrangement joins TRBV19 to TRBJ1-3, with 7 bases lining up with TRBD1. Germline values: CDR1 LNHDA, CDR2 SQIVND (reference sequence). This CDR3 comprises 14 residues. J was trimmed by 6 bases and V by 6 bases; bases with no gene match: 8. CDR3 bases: TGTGCCAGTAGAGGACAGGCGCCGCAAAACACCATATATTTT. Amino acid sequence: CASRGQAPQNTIYF.

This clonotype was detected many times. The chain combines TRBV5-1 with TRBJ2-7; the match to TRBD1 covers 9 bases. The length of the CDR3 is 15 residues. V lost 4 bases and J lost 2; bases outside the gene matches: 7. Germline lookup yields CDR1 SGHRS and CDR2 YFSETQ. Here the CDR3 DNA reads TGCGCCAGCAGCCCGGGTGGGACAGGGCCCTACGAGCAGTACTTC. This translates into CASSPGGTGPYEQYF. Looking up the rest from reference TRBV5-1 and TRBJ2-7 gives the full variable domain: KAGVTQTPRYLIKTRGQQVTLSCSPISGHRSVSWYQQTPGQGLQFLFEYFSETQRNKGNFPGRFSGRQFSNSRSEMNVSTLELGDSALYLCASSPGGTGPYEQYFGPGTRLTVT.

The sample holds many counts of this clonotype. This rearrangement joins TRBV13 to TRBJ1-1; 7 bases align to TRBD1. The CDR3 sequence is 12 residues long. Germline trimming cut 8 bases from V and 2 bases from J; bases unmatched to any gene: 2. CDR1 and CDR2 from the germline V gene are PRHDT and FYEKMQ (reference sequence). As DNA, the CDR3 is TGTGCCAGCGGGACAGCTAACACTGAAGCTTTCTTT. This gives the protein CASGTANTEAFF. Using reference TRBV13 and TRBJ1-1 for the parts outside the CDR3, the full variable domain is AAGVIQSPRHLIKEKRETATLKCYPIPRHDTVYWYQQGPGQDPQFLISFYEKMQSDKGSIPDRFSAQQFSDYHSELNMSSLELGDSALYFCASGTANTEAFFGQGTRLTVV.

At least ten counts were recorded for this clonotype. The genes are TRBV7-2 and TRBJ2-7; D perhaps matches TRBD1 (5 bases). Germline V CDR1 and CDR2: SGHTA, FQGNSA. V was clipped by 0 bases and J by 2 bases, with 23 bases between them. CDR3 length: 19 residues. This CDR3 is CASSLASSGNSPVTYEQYF. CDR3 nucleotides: TGTGCCAGCAGCTTAGCGTCTTCAGGGAACTCGCCCGTAACCTACGAGCAGTACTTC. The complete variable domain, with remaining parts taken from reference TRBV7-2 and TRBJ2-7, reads GAGVSQSPSNKVTEKGKDVELRCDPISGHTALYWYRQSLGQGLEFLIYFQGNSAPDKSGLPSDRFSAERTGGSVSTLTIQRTQQEDSAVYLCASSLASSGNSPVTYEQYFGPGTRLTVT.

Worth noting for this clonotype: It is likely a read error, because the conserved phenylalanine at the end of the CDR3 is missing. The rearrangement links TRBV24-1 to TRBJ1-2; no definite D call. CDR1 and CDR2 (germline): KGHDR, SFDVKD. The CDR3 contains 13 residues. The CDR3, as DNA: TGTGCCACCGGTGATCGGGCAAACTATGGCTACACCGTC. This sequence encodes CATGDRANYGYTV.

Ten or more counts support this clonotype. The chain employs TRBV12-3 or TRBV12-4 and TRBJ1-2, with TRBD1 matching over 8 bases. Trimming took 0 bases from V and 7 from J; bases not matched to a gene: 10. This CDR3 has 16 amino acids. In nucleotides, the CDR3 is TGTGCCAGCAGTTTAGCGGTGTCAGGGGGCGCGGGTGGCTACACCTTC. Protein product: CASSLAVSGGAGGYTF.